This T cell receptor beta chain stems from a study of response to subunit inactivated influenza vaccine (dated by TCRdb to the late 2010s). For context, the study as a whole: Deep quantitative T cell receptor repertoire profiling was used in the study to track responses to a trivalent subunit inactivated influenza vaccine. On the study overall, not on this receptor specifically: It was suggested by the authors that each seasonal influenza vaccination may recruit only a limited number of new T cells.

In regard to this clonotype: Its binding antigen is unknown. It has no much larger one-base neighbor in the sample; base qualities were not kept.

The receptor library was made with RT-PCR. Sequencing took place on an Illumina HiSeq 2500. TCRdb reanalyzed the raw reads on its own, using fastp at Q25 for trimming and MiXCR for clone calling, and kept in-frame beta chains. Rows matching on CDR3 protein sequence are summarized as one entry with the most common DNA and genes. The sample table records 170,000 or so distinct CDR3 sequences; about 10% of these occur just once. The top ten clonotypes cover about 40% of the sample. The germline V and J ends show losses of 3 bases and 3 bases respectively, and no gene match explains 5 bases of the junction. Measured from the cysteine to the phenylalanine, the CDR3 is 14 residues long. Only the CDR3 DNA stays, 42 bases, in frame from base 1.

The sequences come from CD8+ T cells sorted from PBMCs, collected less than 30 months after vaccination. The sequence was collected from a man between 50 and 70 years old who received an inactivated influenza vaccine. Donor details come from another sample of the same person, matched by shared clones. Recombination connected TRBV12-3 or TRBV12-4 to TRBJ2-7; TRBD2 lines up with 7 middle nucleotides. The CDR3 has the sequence CASSFKGGDYEQYF. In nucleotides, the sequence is TGTGCCAGCAGTTTTAAGGGAGGGGACTACGAGCAGTACTTC.